A selection of T cell receptor beta chains follows, all from one sample in a study of T cells in Graves' hyperthyroidism and ophthalmopathy. Each CDR3 protein is one row after TCRdb ran MiXCR on the multiplex PCR reads. The repertoire consists of hundreds of thousands of distinct CDR3 sequences, with approximately 14% occurring once and the leading ten covering approximately 19%. The sequenced material came from blood. The origin of the receptors is a woman aged 55-69 years with Graves' ophthalmopathy. Each CDR3 is given with its conserved first and last residue. A D gene is named only where the DNA matches it firmly. Size is omitted from some rows. Given values are once, few, many or a class for expanded clones.

j_gene,v_gene,abundance,d_gene,CDR3nt,CDR3aa
TRBJ2-1,TRBV12-3/TRBV12-4,many,.,TGTGCCAGCAGCCGCCGGGCGAGCAATGAGCAGTTCTTC,CASSRRASNEQFF
TRBJ1-1,TRBV29-1,.,.,TGCAGCGTACAACAGGGCACTGGAGCTTTCTTT,CSVQQGTGAFF
TRBJ2-3,TRBV20-1,few,.,TGCAGTGCTCGACCTCCGGAGGGTACAGATACGCAGTATTTT,CSARPPEGTDTQYF
TRBJ2-7,TRBV3-1,many,.,TGTGCCAGCAGTGAAGACATCTACGAGCAGTACTTC,CASSEDIYEQYF
TRBJ2-7,TRBV6-6,.,.,TGTGCCAGCAGTTACTTGAGCTCCTACGAGCAGTACTTC,CASSYLSSYEQYF
TRBJ2-5,TRBV5-1,.,TRBD1,TGCGCCAGCAGCTTGGAGGGGGCAGGGGAGACCCAGTACTTC,CASSLEGAGETQYF
TRBJ1-2,TRBV6-2/TRBV6-3,.,TRBD1,TGTGCCAGCAGTTACCAGGGGGCCGGCTATGGCTACACCTTC,CASSYQGAGYGYTF
TRBJ2-1,TRBV14,.,TRBD2,TGTGCCAGCAGCCCGGTAGCGGGAAGTTACTACAATGAGCAGTTCTTC,CASSPVAGSYYNEQFF
TRBJ2-2,TRBV18,many,.,TGTGCCAGCTCGTGGACGGAGACAGCGAACACCGGGGAGCTGTTTTTT,CASSWTETANTGELFF
TRBJ2-7,TRBV27,.,.,TGTGCCAGCAGAGCGGGCCTCTACTACGAGCAGTACTTC,CASRAGLYYEQYF
TRBJ2-7,TRBV10-3,many,.,TGTGCCATCAGGGCGACCGGGACGTACTCCTACGAGCAGTACTTC,CAIRATGTYSYEQYF
TRBJ2-2,TRBV20-1,.,.,TGCAGTGCTAGGACCGGGGAGCTGTTTTTT,CSARTGELFF
TRBJ1-2,TRBV27,many,.,TGTGCCAGCAGTCCTCGGACAGCCGGTCCTGGCTACACCTTC,CASSPRTAGPGYTF
TRBJ2-1,TRBV5-4,once,.,TGTGCCAGCAGCATTCAAGGGTCTTACAATGAGCAGTTCTTC,CASSIQGSYNEQFF
TRBJ1-3,TRBV27,.,.,TGTGCCAGCAGTTTATCCCGGTCCGTTGGGGGGGCCACTGGAAACACCATATATTTT,CASSLSRSVGGATGNTIYF
TRBJ1-1,TRBV11-2,many,TRBD1,TGTGCCAGCAGCTCAACGCTCGACAGGGATGGAGCTTTCTTT,CASSSTLDRDGAFF
TRBJ2-1,TRBV28,.,TRBD2,TGTGCCAGCAGTTTGCCTAGCGGGAGACACCGGGGTAATGAGCAGTTCTTC,CASSLPSGRHRGNEQFF
TRBJ1-2,TRBV24-1,.,TRBD1,TGTGCCACCAGTGGCACGACAGGGTCGTCGGTTAACTATGGCTACACCTTC,CATSGTTGSSVNYGYTF
TRBJ2-5,TRBV5-4,many,.,TGTGCCAGCAGCTTGATCGGGACGCATCAAGAGACCCAGTACTTC,CASSLIGTHQETQYF
TRBJ2-7,TRBV30,many,.,TGTGCCTGGAGTGCGTGGACAGAGACCTCCTACGAGCAGTACTTC,CAWSAWTETSYEQYF